This T cell receptor beta chain was recovered during a study of OX40 agonist ivuxolimab in advanced cancers. Across the whole study: Patients treated during dose escalation were battling hepatocellular carcinoma, melanoma, renal cell or head and neck cancer. Treatment received earlier with anti-PD-1, anti-PD-L1 or anti-CTLA-4 agents was allowed, and around 36% had some.

Autoimmune disease history or systemic immunosuppression led to patients being barred. This clone was counted a few times. Its target is not known. TCRdb's copy holds only in-frame clones and misses some; the assay was immunoSEQ multiplex PCR. The table shows some 41,000 clones, with 85% to 90% occurring only once. Study findings and constraints: Mean expanded clone counts were higher in CD8+ than CD4+ T cells.

This CDR3 contains 13 residues. The germline V gene encodes CDR1 MGHDK and CDR2 SYGVNS. V lost 5 bases to trimming and J lost 1 base, with 8 bases between them. Sequenced here: CD4+ or CD8+ T cells sorted from blood, sampled in a trial of the OX40 agonist ivuxolimab. This clonotype was obtained from an adult with an advanced solid tumor such as melanoma, head and neck, liver or kidney cancer. The chain combines TRBV25-1 with TRBJ1-1; D unclear. Here the CDR3 reads CASSMVGNTEAFF. CDR3 DNA: TGTGCCAGCAGTATGGTAGGGAACACTGAAGCTTTCTTT.